The 16 T cell receptor beta chains below come from one sample, sequenced in a study of blood T cell repertoires in COVID-19. Sequencing used immunoSEQ multiplex PCR; TCRdb keeps in-frame clones, though not all of them. Of roughly 250,000 clones in the sample, 75% to 90% are singletons; the top ten hold under 2.5%. The source material was PBMCs or T cells enriched from blood (not recorded which). All receptors derive from a woman aged 18-29 years who had recovered from COVID-19.

CDR3 nucleotide sequence: TGTGCCAGCTACAGGTTTCCGGAGACCCAGTACTTC. Protein: CASYRFPETQYF. The V call is TRBV28, the J call TRBJ2-5, with D perhaps TRBD1 (5 bases). The CDR3 has 12 amino acids. The V gene's germline CDR1 is MDHEN and CDR2 SYDVKM. V lost 8 bases, J lost 5 bases, and 12 bases lay in between.

The chain is built from TRBV18 and TRBJ1-5; no definite D call. V gave up 3 bases and J gave up 4 bases, with 7 bases separating them. The CDR3 loop spans 13 amino acids. CDR1 and CDR2 (germline): KGHSH, LQKENI. The CDR3 DNA reads TGTGCCAGCTCACCTGAGGGAAATCAGCCCCAGCATTTT. Protein: CASSPEGNQPQHF.

This chain links TRBV20-1 with TRBJ1-5, with D uncertain. In germline, CDR1 is DFQATT, CDR2 SNEGSKA (reference sequence). The V gene lost 3 bases and the J gene lost 2 bases, with 14 bases spanning the gap. The CDR3 runs 15 residues. CDR3 region: CSASTGGARNQPQHF. The CDR3 region has the DNA TGCAGTGCTAGTACGGGAGGCGCACGCAATCAGCCCCAGCATTTT.

The chain has TRBV15 and TRBJ2-2; 10 nucleotides align to TRBD2. The CDR3 is made up of 16 amino acids. V lost 0 bases and J lost 7; bases outside the gene matches: 5. The germline gives CDR1 LNHNV, CDR2 YYDKDF (reference sequence). CDR3 sequence reads: CATSRDSGLAHGELFF. CDR3 nucleotides: TGTGCCACCAGCAGAGATTCGGGACTAGCGCACGGGGAGCTGTTTTTT.

The V gene is TRBV6-1, the J gene TRBJ1-2, with D possibly being TRBD1 (5 bases). The CDR3 covers 16 residues. Trimming stripped 2 bases from V and 7 bases from J, with 20 bases between. Germline V CDR1 and CDR2: MNHNS, SASEGT. CDR3 DNA sequence: TGTGCCAGCAGTGAAACGCGGGGCTCAACAATCAGTGGCTACACCTTC. This translates into CASSETRGSTISGYTF.

Regarding this clone: This sample includes further DNA sequences coding for the same CDR3. The chain recombines TRBV12-3 or TRBV12-4 with TRBJ2-7; tentative D call: TRBD2 (5 bases). This CDR3 has 13 amino acids. Trimming left V 1 base short and J 6 bases short, with 10 bases between. CDR3 coding DNA: TGTGCCAGCAGTTTAGGTGGAGGAGGCGAGCAGTACTTC. Protein sequence: CASSLGGGGEQYF.

This chain links TRBV2 with TRBJ1-5; 8 nucleotides line up with TRBD1. Germline V CDR1 and CDR2: SNHLY, FYNNEI. The length of the CDR3 is 15 residues. The J segment lost 5 bases and the V segment lost 1 base, leaving 4 bases of the junction unmatched. CDR3 in DNA: TGTGCCAGCAGTGAAGGGGGACAGGATGATCAGCCCCAGCATTTT. The encoded protein is CASSEGGQDDQPQHF.

V gene TRBV3-1 (or the pseudogene TRBV3-2) combines with J gene TRBJ1-5; D unclear. Germline values: CDR1 LGHDT, CDR2 YNNKEL (reference sequence). The V end was cut by 4 bases, the J end by 3 bases, with 13 bases between. The length of the CDR3 is 15 residues. CDR3 protein: CASSRASPFNQPQHF. The CDR3 DNA reads TGTGCCAGCAGCCGGGCGAGTCCTTTCAATCAGCCCCAGCATTTT.

The gene calls are TRBV7-9 and TRBJ2-5; 9 nucleotides line up with TRBD2. V dropped 2 bases and J dropped 3; count of bases not matched to a gene: 4. The V gene's germline CDR1 is SEHNR and CDR2 FQNEAQ (reference sequence). The CDR3 is 15 residues long. The CDR3 loop is CASSLMVAGEETQYF. DNA for the CDR3: TGTGCCAGCAGCTTAATGGTAGCGGGGGAAGAGACCCAGTACTTC. The whole variable domain, remainder taken from reference TRBV7-9 and TRBJ2-5, is DTGVSQNPRHKITKRGQNVTFRCDPISEHNRLYWYRQTLGQGPEFLTYFQNEAQLEKSRLLSDRFSAERPKGSFSTLEIQRTEQGDSAMYLCASSLMVAGEETQYFGPGTRLLVL.

Concerning this clone itself: This sample also contains other DNA sequences that code for the same CDR3. The chain recombines TRBV6-1 with TRBJ1-2, with D maybe TRBD1 (5 bases). Trimming pared 3 bases from V and 8 bases from J, leaving 10 bases between. The CDR3 contains 12 residues. Germline V lookup: CDR1 MNHNS, CDR2 SASEGT. The CDR3 spells CASSDRVGGYTF. The CDR3 DNA reads TGTGCCAGCAGTGACAGGGTTGGCGGCTACACCTTC.

This sequence joins TRBV24-1 and TRBJ1-2, with D possibly TRBD1 on 6 matching bases. Trimming left V 1 base short and J 4 bases short, with 12 bases between. In germline, CDR1 is KGHDR, CDR2 SFDVKD. The CDR3 loop spans 15 amino acids. DNA of the CDR3: TGTGCCACCAGTGATTTCGGGCAGGGGAGCTATGGCTACACCTTC. Protein product: CATSDFGQGSYGYTF.

The chain couples TRBV28 to TRBJ2-3; TRBD2 matches 11 bases. The CDR3 extends over 16 amino acids. With 2 bases clipped from V and 10 bases from J, the junction kept 11 bases outside the gene matches. CDR1 and CDR2 from the germline V gene are MDHEN and SYDVKM. The CDR3 protein is CASSLSSGGAGFAQYF. CDR3 sequence (DNA): TGTGCCAGCAGTTTAAGTAGCGGGGGGGCCGGTTTCGCGCAGTATTTT.

V gene TRBV7-3 combines with J gene TRBJ2-3; 8 bases are shared with TRBD2. The CDR3 is 15 amino acids. Germline V gene data show CDR1 as SGHTA and CDR2 as FQGTGA. V trimming: 0 bases; J trimming: 11 bases; junction bases outside the gene matches: 10. The CDR3: CASSLTSGDVRGQYF. CDR3 bases: TGTGCCAGCAGCTTAACTAGCGGGGACGTCCGCGGGCAGTATTTT.

The chain carries TRBV9 and TRBJ1-6, with a possible D match to TRBD1 (5 bases). The CDR3 covers 16 residues. Trimming removed 3 bases at V and 5 bases at J, with 15 bases between. CDR1 is SGDLS, CDR2 YYNGEE, per germline. CDR3 in DNA: TGTGCCAGCAGCGCGGGACTCCCCGTGGATAATTCACCCCTCCACTTT. Protein product: CASSAGLPVDNSPLHF.

This sequence joins TRBV15 and TRBJ1-2; no clear D. The CDR3 length is 13 residues. Germline-derived CDR1 and CDR2 are LNHNV and YYDKDF (reference sequence). Trimming removed 6 bases at V and 8 bases at J, with 16 bases between. CDR3 amino acids: CATSTQVSRGYTF. The CDR3 nucleotides read TGTGCCACCAGTACGCAGGTATCTCGCGGCTACACCTTC.

The chain joins TRBV28 to TRBJ1-4; a weak D match, TRBD1 (5 bases). Germline assignment: CDR1 MDHEN and CDR2 SYDVKM. Trimming pared 6 bases from V and 7 bases from J, leaving 6 bases between. This CDR3 contains 11 residues. The DNA of the CDR3 is TGTGCCAGCAGCCAGGGTGAAAAACTGTTTTTT. Translated, it gives CASSQGEKLFF.